This T cell receptor (beta chain) was captured in a study of blood T cell repertoires in COVID-19. Study as a whole: Both acute and convalescent COVID-19 samples were obtained from the United States, Italy and Spain. From T cells, B-cell-depleted T cells, or PBMCs came the material, which was cDNA or gDNA.

Trimming took 6 bases from V and 2 from J, leaving 10 bases between them. This CDR3 has 13 residues. Looked up from germline, CDR1 is SNHLY and CDR2 is FYNNEI. In the source study's methods: Quantification of nucleated cells was approximated via reference gene primer amplification. TCRdb's table, derived via immunoSEQ multiplex PCR, lists solely in-frame clones and lacks some. Clonal size and the V and J genes are those of that table, whereas D and trimming came from the DNA. In the table there are 70,000 to 75,000 clones, less than 80% of which are singletons. The source is a man in his sixties with active or convalescent COVID-19. The chain has TRBV2 and TRBJ1-2; maybe TRBD1 (6 bases). Sequenced: peripheral blood. The CDR3 loop reads CASSRGANYGYTF. Here the CDR3 DNA reads TGTGCCAGCAGCAGGGGCGCGAACTATGGCTACACCTTC.